This record covers a single T cell receptor beta chain. The sample is drawn from a study of blood T cell repertoires in COVID-19. On the study more broadly: Both acute and convalescent COVID-19 samples were obtained from the United States, Italy and Spain. In each case, the material was cDNA or gDNA derived from T cells, B-cell-depleted T cells, or PBMCs.

In the original workflow: For nucleated cells, counts were estimated from reference gene primer amplification. Only in-frame clones appear in the TCRdb table, and some are missing; sequencing was by immunoSEQ multiplex PCR. For V, J and clone size, that table is used; D and trimming come from the DNA. The sample gives roughly 190,000 clones, roughly 82% of which show up once; approximately 8.1% is in the top ten. Seattle researchers signed up patients amid active infection and tracked them longitudinally. Trimming took 4 bases from V and 8 from J; bases not matched to a gene: 6. Looked up from germline, CDR1 is SGHKS and CDR2 is YYEKEE (reference sequence). There are 13 residues in the CDR3.

The genes are TRBV5-5 and TRBJ2-1, with 7 bases identical to TRBD1. The TCR sequence derives from an older woman with COVID-19, enrolled during active disease. Sequencing was done on a sample of peripheral blood. The CDR3 sequence is CASSPDRWDEQFF. The CDR3 region has the DNA TGTGCCAGCAGCCCGGACAGGTGGGATGAGCAGTTCTTC.